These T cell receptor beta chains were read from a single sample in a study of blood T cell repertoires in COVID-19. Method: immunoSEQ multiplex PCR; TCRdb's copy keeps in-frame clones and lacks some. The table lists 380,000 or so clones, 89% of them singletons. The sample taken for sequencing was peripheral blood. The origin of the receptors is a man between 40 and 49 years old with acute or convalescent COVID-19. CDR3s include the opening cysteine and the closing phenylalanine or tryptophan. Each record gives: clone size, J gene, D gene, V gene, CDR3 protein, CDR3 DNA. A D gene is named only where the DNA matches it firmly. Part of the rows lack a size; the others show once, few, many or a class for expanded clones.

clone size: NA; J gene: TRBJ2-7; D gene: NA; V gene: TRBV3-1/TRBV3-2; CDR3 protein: CASSHPRPLRGGMLPYEQYF; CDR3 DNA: TGTGCCAGCAGCCACCCCAGACCCCTAAGGGGCGGGATGCTTCCCTACGAGCAGTACTTC
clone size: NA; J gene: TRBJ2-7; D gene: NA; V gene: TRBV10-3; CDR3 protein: CAISVKKGDNAYEQYF; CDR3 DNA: TGTGCCATCAGTGTTAAGAAGGGAGATAACGCCTACGAGCAGTACTTC
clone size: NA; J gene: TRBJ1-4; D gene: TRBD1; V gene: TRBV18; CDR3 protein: CASSDTPGQGGEKLFF; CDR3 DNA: TGTGCCAGCTCGGATACGCCGGGACAGGGGGGTGAAAAACTGTTTTTT
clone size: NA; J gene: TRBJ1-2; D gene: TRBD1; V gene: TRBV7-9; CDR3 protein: CASSIDAGTALHGYTF; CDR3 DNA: TGTGCCAGCAGTATTGATGCCGGGACAGCGTTGCATGGCTACACCTTC
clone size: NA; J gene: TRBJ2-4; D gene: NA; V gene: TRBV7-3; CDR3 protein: CASSLSREAKNIQYF; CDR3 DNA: TGTGCCAGCAGCTTATCCCGGGAAGCCAAAAACATTCAGTACTTC
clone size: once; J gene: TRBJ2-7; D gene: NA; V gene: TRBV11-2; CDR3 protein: CASSLGAYEQYF; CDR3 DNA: TGTGCCAGCAGCTTAGGAGCGTACGAGCAGTACTTC
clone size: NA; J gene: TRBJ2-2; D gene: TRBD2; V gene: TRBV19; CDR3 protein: CASSTLTSGGANTGELFF; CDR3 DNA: TGTGCCAGTAGTACCCTGACTAGCGGGGGTGCGAACACCGGGGAGCTGTTTTTT
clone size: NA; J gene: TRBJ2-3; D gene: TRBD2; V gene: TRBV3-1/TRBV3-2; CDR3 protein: CASSGAGGSTDTQYF; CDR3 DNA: TGTGCCAGCAGTGGAGCGGGAGGGAGCACAGATACGCAGTATTTT
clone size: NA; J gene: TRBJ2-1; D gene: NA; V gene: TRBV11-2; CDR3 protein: CASSLGDFIYNEQFF; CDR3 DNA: TGTGCCAGCAGCTTAGGTGACTTCATCTACAATGAGCAGTTCTTC
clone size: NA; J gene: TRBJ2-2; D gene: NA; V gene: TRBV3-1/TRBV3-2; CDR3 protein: CASSQFQSPNTGELFF; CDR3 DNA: TGTGCCAGCAGCCAATTTCAGTCCCCGAACACCGGGGAGCTGTTTTTT
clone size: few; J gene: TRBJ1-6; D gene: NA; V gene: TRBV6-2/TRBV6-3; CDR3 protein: CASSYVRGGNSPLHF; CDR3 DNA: TGTGCCAGCAGTTACGTCAGGGGTGGAAATTCACCCCTCCACTTT
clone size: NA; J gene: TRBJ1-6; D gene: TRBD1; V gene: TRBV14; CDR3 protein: CASSQGRRQGNSPLHF; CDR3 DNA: TGTGCCAGCAGCCAAGGTCGCCGACAGGGAAATTCACCCCTCCACTTT
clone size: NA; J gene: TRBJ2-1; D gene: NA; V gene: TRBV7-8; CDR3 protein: CASSSSGGPSNEQFF; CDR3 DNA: TGTGCCAGCAGTTCCTCCGGGGGGCCTAGCAATGAGCAGTTCTTC
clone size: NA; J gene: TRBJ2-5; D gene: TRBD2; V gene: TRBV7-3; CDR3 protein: CASSSLAGAPVAQYF; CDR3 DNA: TGTGCCAGCAGCTCCTTAGCGGGGGCCCCGGTGGCCCAGTACTTC
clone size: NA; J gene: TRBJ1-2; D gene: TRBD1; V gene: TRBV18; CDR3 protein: CASSLGTGGAKDYGYTF; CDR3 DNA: TGTGCCAGCTCGCTCGGGACAGGGGGCGCTAAGGACTATGGCTACACCTTC
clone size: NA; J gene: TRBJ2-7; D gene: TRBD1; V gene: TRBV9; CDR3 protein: CASSDGTGGEYEQYF; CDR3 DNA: TGTGCCAGCAGCGATGGGACAGGGGGCGAATACGAGCAGTACTTC
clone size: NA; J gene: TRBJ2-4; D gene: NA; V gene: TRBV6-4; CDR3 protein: CASSEQGDKNIQYF; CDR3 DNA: TGTGCCAGCAGTGAACAGGGCGACAAAAACATTCAGTACTTC
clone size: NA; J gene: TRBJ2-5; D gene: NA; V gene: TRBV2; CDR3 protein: CASSWDTQETQYF; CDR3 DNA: TGTGCCAGCAGTTGGGACACCCAAGAGACCCAGTACTTC
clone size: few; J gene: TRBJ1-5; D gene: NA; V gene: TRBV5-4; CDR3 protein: CASSLLPGDNQPQHF; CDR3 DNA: TGTGCCAGCAGCTTGTTACCGGGGGACAATCAGCCCCAGCATTTT
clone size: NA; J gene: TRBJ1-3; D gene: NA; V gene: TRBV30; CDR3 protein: CAWSTPGMGGNTIYF; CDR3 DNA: TGTGCCTGGAGTACTCCAGGGATGGGTGGAAACACCATATATTTT
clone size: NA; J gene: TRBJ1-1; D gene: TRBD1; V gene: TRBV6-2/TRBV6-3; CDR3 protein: CASSYVTGGTEAFF; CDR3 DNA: TGTGCCAGCAGTTACGTAACAGGGGGCACTGAAGCTTTCTTT
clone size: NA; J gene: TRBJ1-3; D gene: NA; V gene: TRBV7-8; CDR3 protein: CASSKDRISGNTIYF; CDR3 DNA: TGTGCCAGCAGCAAGGACAGAATCTCTGGAAACACCATATATTTT
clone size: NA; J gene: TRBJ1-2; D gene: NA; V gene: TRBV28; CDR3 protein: CASSSAGGYTF; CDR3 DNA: TGTGCCAGCAGTTCTGCAGGGGGCTACACCTTC
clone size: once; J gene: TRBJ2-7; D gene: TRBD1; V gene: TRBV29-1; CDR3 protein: CSVRLGQDSYEQYF; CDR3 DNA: TGCAGCGTCAGATTGGGACAGGACTCCTACGAGCAGTACTTC
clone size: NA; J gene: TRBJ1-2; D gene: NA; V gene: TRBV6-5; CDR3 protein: CASSRGEGGYGYTF; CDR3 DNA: TGTGCCAGCAGTAGGGGTGAGGGAGGGTATGGCTACACCTTC
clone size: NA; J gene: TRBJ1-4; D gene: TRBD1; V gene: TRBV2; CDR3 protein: CASRGRGLGEKLFF; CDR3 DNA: TGTGCCAGCAGGGGCAGGGGGCTGGGTGAAAAACTGTTTTTT
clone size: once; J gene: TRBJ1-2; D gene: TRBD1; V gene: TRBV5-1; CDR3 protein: CASSLRQWDRRVYGYTF; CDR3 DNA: TGCGCCAGCAGCTTGCGGCAATGGGACAGAAGGGTATATGGCTACACCTTC
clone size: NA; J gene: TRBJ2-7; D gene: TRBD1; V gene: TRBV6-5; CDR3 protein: CASTPDRGTYEQYF; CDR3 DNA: TGTGCCAGCACCCCGGACAGGGGCACCTACGAGCAGTACTTC
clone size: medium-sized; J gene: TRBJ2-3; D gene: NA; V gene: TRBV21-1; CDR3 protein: CASSKERAIPLSQYF; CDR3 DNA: TGTGCCAGCAGCAAAGAACGCGCCATTCCCCTATCACAGTATTTT
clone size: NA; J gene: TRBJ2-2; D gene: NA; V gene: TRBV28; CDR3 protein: CASIQSNTGELFF; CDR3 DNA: TGTGCCAGCATTCAGTCGAACACCGGGGAGCTGTTTTTT
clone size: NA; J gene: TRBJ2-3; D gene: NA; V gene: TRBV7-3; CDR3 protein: CASSLAGINTQYF; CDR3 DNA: TGTGCCAGCAGCTTAGCGGGAATAAATACGCAGTATTTT
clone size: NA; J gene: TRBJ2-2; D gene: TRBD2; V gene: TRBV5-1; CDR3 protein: CASTGLAGTGELFF; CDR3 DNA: TGCGCCAGCACTGGACTAGCCGGCACCGGGGAGCTGTTTTTT
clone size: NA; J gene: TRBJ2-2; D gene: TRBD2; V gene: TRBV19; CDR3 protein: CASSIYGGDTGELFF; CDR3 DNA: TGTGCCAGTAGTATATACGGGGGGGACACCGGGGAGCTGTTTTTT
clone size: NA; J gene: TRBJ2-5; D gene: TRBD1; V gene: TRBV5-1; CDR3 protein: CASRSSGGAETQYF; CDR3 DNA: TGCGCCAGCAGGTCGTCAGGGGGCGCAGAGACCCAGTACTTC
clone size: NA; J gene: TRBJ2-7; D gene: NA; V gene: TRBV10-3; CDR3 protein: CAISLSYEQYF; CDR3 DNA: TGTGCCATCAGCCTTTCCTACGAGCAGTACTTC
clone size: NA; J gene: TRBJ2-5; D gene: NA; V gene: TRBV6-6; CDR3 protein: CASSYSAGKRETQYF; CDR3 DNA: TGTGCCAGCAGTTACTCGGCGGGGAAGCGAGAGACCCAGTACTTC
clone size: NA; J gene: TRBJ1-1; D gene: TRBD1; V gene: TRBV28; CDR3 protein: CASSLRQGLATEAFF; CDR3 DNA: TGTGCCAGCAGTTTAAGACAGGGCTTGGCCACTGAAGCTTTCTTT
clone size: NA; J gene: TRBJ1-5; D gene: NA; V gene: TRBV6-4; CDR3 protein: CASRPTGSSNQPQHF; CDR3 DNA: TGTGCCAGCAGACCGACAGGTTCTAGCAATCAGCCCCAGCATTTT
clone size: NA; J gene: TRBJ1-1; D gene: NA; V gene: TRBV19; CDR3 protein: CASSIQGLNTEAFF; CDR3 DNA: TGTGCCAGTAGTATACAGGGATTGAACACTGAAGCTTTCTTT
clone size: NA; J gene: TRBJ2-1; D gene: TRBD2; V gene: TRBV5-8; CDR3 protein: CASSLLGLANEQFF; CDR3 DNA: TGTGCCAGCAGCTTGTTAGGACTAGCCAATGAGCAGTTCTTC
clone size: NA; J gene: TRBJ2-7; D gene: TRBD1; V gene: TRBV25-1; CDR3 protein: CASSDPFGWPGQGNF; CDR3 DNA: TGTGCCAGCAGTGATCCTTTTGGCTGGCCGGGACAGGGGAACTTC
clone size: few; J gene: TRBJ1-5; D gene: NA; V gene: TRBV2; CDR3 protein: CASGTGTLDQPQHF; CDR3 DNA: TGTGCCAGTGGAACAGGGACGCTTGATCAGCCCCAGCATTTT
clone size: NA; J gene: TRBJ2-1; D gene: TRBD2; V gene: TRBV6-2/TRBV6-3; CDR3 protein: CASSYWVAGNEQFF; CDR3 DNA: TGTGCCAGCAGTTACTGGGTAGCGGGGAATGAGCAGTTCTTC
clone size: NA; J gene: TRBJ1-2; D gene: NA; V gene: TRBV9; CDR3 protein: CASSERTEDTDYGYTF; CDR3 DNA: TGTGCCAGCAGCGAACGGACAGAAGATACCGACTATGGCTACACCTTC
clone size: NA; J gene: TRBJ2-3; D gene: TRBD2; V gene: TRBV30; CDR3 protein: CAWSAGLAGGLIDTQYF; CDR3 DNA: TGTGCCTGGAGTGCCGGACTAGCGGGGGGGCTCATAGATACGCAGTATTTT
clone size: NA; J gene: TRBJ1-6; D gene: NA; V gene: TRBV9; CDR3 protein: CASSVGGTSNSPLHF; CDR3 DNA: TGTGCCAGCAGCGTAGGGGGGACAAGTAATTCACCCCTCCACTTT
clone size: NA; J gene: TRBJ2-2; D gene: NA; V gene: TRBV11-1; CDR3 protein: CASSLVSAGELFF; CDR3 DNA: TGTGCCAGCAGCTTAGTTTCCGCGGGGGAGCTGTTTTTT
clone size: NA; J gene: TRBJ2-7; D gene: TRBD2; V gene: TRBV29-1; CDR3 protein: CSVKLAGGGYEQYF; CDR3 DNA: TGCAGCGTAAAACTAGCGGGAGGTGGCTACGAGCAGTACTTC
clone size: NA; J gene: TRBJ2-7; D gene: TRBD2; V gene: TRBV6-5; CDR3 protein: CASSYSTSGRHEQYF; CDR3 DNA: TGTGCCAGCAGTTACTCGACTAGCGGGAGACACGAGCAGTACTTC
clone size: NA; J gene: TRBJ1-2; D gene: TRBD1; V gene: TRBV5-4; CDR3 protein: CASTGGQGAYYGYTF; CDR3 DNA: TGTGCCAGCACCGGGGGCCAGGGGGCTTACTATGGCTACACCTTC
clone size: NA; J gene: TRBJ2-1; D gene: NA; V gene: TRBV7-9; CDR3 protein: CASSLGAGPYNEQFF; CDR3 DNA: TGTGCCAGCAGCTTAGGGGCAGGGCCCTACAATGAGCAGTTCTTC
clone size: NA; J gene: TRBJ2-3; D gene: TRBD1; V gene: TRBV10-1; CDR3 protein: CASSDLRGPADTQYF; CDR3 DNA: TGCGCCAGCAGTGATCTCAGGGGGCCCGCAGATACGCAGTATTTT